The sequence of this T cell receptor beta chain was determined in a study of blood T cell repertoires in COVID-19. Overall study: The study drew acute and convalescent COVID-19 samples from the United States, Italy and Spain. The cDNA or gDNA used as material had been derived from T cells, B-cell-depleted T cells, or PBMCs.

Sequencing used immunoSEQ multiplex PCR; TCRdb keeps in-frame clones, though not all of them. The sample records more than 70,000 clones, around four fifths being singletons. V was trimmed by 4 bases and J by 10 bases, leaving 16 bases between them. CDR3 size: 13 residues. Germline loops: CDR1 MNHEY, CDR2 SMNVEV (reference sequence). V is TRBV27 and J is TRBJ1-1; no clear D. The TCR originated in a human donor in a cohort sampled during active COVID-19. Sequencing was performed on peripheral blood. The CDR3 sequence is CASSSPETPRAFF. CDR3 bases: TGTGCCAGCAGTTCCCCGGAAACCCCTAGAGCTTTCTTT.